This T cell receptor beta chain emerged from a study of brain T cells in children with intractable seizures. Measured with immunoSEQ multiplex PCR; TCRdb has only the in-frame clones, and not every one. The sample holds about 320,000 clones, over 85% seen once. Germline V gene sequence: CDR1 SGHTA, CDR2 FQGTGA. This CDR3 is 15 amino acids long. With 1 base removed from V and 3 bases from J, the gap between germline ends came to 11 bases. Time point specified: blood from clinic visit 5 months post-surgery; TSC patient then seizure free. Surgery cases with the highest brain T cell transcript signatures were chosen for sequencing. Pre-surgery treatment included at least one anti-epileptic drug.

Material: peripheral blood, obtained around 5 months after surgery. J is TRBJ2-3 and V is TRBV7-3; D gene unclear. This receptor was obtained from a boy under three years old with tuberous sclerosis and intractable seizures. The CDR3 sequence: CASSLIGGPTDTQYF. Written as DNA, the CDR3 is TGTGCCAGCAGCTTAATCGGTGGGCCTACAGATACGCAGTATTTT.